One sample yielded the 3 T cell receptor beta chains listed below, sequenced in a study of T cell changes during pregnancy in multiple sclerosis. This table comes from immunoSEQ multiplex PCR, and its TCRdb copy is limited to in-frame clones, with some not included. The data hold about 67,000 clones, with just over 90% observed a single time. The material was peripheral blood, obtained in the second trimester of pregnancy. The receptors originated from a female donor with multiple sclerosis, enrolled in a pregnancy study.

The V gene is TRBV4-1, the J gene TRBJ2-5; TRBD1 matches 8 bases. The CDR3 sequence is 21 residues long. J lost 0 bases, V lost 0 bases, and 18 bases had no gene match. Germline lookup yields CDR1 MGHRA and CDR2 YSYEKL. CDR3 sequence reads: CASSQDLSWAGGGQYQETQYF. In DNA form, the CDR3 reads TGCGCCAGCAGCCAAGATCTGAGTTGGGCAGGGGGCGGTCAATACCAAGAGACCCAGTACTTC.

Concerning this clone itself: The DNA is omitted, as the CDR3 cannot be located on it reliably, and the CDR3 follows TCRdb's listing. The rearrangement links TRBV7-9 to TRBJ1-2; the table's D call TRBD1 went unverified against the DNA. From germline, CDR1 is SEHNR and CDR2 FQNEAQ (reference sequence). The CDR3 contains 16 residues when both ends are counted. The CDR3 loop is CASSLAVSLDSYGYTF.

Worth noting for this clone: The same CDR3 can be traced to other DNA sequences in this sample. CDR3 in amino acids: CASSLGQNYGYTF. The CDR3 bases are TGTGCCAGCAGCCTCGGACAGAACTATGGCTACACCTTC. The V call is TRBV7-9, the J call TRBJ1-2; maybe TRBD1 (6 bases). Germline V gene data show CDR1 as SEHNR and CDR2 as FQNEAQ (reference sequence). V shed 5 bases and J shed 2 bases, with 9 bases lying between them. The CDR3 contains 13 residues. Combining the CDR3 with reference TRBV7-9 and TRBJ1-2 gives the whole variable domain DTGVSQNPRHKITKRGQNVTFRCDPISEHNRLYWYRQTLGQGPEFLTYFQNEAQLEKSRLLSDRFSAERPKGSFSTLEIQRTEQGDSAMYLCASSLGQNYGYTFGSGTRLTVV.